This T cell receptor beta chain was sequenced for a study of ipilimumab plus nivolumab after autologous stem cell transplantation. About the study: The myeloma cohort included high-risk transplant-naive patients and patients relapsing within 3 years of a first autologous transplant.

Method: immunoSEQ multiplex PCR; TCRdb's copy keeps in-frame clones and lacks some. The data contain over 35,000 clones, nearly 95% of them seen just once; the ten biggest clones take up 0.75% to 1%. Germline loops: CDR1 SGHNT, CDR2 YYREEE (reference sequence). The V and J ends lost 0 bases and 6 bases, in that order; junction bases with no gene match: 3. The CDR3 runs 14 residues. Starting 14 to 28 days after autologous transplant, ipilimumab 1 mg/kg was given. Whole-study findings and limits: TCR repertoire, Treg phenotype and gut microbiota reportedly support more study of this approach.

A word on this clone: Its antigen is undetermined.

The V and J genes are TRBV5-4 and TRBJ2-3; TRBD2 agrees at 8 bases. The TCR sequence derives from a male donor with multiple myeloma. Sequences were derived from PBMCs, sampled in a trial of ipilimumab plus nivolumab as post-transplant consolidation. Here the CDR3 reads CASSLVASGDTQYF. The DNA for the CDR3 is TGTGCCAGCAGCTTGGTTGCTAGCGGGGATACGCAGTATTTT.